This T cell receptor beta chain is from a study of radiotherapy plus CTLA-4 blockade in lung cancer. Whole-study findings and limits: Blood TCR clones of tumor origin expanded after radiotherapy plus ipilimumab.

The protocol was immunoSEQ multiplex PCR, while the TCRdb copy is restricted to in-frame clones and leaves out a portion. The sample lists about 120,000 clones, around 84% occurring once. Comments on this clone: Its antigen remains unidentified.

The sample was peripheral blood, taken from a patient treated with radiotherapy plus ipilimumab. This clonotype originated in a human donor with non-small cell lung cancer that progressed on radiotherapy plus ipilimumab. Some clones in this sample may be carry-over from other donors' samples.

The CDR3 nucleotides are TGTGCCAGCAGCTCCCACCGGGACACAGCTAGCACAGATACGCAGTATTTT. Translated: CASSSHRDTASTDTQYF. This rearrangement joins TRBV7-8 to TRBJ2-3; maybe TRBD1 (6 bases). Germline V gene sequence: CDR1 SGHVS, CDR2 FQNEAQ. The V end lost 4 bases, the J end lost 0 bases, and 17 bases lay between the germline ends. The CDR3 has 17 amino acids.